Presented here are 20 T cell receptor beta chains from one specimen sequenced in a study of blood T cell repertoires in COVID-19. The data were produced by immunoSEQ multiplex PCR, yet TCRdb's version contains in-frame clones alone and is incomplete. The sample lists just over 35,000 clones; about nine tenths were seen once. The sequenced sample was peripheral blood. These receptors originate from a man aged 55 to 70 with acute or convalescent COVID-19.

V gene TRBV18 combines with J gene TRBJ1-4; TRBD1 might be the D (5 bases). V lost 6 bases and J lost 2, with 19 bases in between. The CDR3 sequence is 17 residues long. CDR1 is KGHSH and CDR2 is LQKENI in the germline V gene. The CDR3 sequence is CASSTIAASGTNEKLFF. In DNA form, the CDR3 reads TGTGCCAGCTCCACCATAGCGGCGTCAGGGACTAATGAAAAACTGTTTTTT. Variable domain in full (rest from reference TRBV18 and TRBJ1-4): NAGVMQNPRHLVRRRGQEARLRCSPMKGHSHVYWYRQLPEEGLKFMVYLQKENIIDESGMPKERFSAEFPKEGPSILRIQQVVRGDSAAYFCASSTIAASGTNEKLFFGSGTQLSVL.

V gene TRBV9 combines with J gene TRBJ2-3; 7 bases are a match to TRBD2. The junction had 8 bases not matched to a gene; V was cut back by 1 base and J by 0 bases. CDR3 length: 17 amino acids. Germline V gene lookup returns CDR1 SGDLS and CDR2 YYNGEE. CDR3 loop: CASSVFSGSTSTDTQYF. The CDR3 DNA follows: TGTGCCAGCAGCGTATTTAGCGGGTCTACTAGCACAGATACGCAGTATTTT.

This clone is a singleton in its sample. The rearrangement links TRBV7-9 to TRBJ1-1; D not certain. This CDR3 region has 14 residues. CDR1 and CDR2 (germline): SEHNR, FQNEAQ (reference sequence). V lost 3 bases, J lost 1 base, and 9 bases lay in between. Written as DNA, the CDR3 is TGTGCCAGCAGCTTTACCGCGTCGAACACTGAAGCTTTCTTT. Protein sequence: CASSFTASNTEAFF.

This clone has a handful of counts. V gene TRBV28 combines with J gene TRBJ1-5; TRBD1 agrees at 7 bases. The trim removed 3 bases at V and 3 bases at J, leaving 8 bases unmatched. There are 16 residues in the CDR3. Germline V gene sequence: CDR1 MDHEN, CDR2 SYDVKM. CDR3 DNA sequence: TGTGCCAGCAGTTTCCTTAGGGGGCCATACAATCAGCCCCAGCATTTT. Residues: CASSFLRGPYNQPQHF.

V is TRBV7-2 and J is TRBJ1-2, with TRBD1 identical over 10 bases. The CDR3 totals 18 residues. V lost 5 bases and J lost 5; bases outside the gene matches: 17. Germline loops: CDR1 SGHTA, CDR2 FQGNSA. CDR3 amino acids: CASSQRGSGTGVSYGYTF. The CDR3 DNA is TGTGCCAGCAGCCAAAGGGGTTCCGGGACAGGGGTCTCGTATGGCTACACCTTC.

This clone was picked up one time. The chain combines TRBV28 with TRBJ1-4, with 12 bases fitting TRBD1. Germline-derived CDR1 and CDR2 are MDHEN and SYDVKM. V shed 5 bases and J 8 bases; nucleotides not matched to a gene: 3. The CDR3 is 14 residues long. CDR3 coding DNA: TGTGCCAGCAGTCGGGACAGGGGGCGAGAAAAACTGTTTTTT. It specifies CASSRDRGREKLFF.

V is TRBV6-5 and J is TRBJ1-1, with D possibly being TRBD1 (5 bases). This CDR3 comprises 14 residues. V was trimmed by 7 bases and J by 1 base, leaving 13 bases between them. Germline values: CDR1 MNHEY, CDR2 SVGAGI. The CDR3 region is CASKGIPWNTEAFF. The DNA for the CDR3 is TGTGCCAGCAAGGGGATTCCGTGGAACACTGAAGCTTTCTTT.

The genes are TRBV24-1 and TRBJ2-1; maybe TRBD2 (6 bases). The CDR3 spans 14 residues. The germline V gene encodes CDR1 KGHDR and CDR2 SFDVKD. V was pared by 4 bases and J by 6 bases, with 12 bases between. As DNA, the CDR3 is TGTGCCACCAGTGAGACTAGTCTTGCCAATGAGCAGTTCTTC. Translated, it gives CATSETSLANEQFF.

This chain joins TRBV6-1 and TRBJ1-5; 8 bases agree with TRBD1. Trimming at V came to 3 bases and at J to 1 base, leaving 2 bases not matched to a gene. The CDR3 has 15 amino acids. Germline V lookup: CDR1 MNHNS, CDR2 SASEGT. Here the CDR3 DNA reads TGTGCCAGCAGTGAGAACAGGGGGAGCAATCAGCCCCAGCATTTT. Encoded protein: CASSENRGSNQPQHF.

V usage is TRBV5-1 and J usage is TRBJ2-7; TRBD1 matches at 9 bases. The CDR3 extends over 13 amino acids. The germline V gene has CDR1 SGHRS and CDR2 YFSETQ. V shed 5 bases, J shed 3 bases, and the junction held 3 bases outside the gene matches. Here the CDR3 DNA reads TGCGCCAGCAGGGGGACAGGGAACTACGAGCAGTACTTC. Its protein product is CASRGTGNYEQYF.

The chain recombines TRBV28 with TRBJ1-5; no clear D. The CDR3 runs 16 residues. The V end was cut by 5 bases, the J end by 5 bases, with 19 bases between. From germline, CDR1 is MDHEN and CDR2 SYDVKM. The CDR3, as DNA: TGTGCCAGCAGTCGGTACCGAGGGTTCGGGGATCAGCCCCAGCATTTT. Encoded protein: CASSRYRGFGDQPQHF.

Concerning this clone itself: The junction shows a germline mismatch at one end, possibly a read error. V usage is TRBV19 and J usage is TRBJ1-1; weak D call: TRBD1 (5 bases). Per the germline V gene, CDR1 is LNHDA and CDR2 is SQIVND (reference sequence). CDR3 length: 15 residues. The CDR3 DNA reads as TGTGCCAGTAGTATTCCGGGACGGGGGAACGCTGAAGCTTTCTTT. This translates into CASSIPGRGNAEAFF.

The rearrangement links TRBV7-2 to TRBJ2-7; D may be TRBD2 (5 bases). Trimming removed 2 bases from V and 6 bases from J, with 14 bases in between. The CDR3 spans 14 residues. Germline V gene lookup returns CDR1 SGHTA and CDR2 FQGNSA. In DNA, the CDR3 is TGTGCCAGCAGCTTAAACGGGGTTGCGGCCGAGCAGTACGTC. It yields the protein CASSLNGVAAEQYV.

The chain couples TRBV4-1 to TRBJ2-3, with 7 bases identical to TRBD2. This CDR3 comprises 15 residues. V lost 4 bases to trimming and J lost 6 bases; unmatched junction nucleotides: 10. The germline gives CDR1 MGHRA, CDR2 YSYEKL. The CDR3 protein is CASSRTSDRPDTQYF. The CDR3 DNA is TGCGCCAGCAGCCGTACTAGCGACCGACCGGATACGCAGTATTTT.

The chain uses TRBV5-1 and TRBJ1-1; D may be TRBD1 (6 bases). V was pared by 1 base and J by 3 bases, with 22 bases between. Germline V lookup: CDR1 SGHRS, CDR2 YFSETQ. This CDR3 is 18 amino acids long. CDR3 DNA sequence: TGCGCCAGCAGCTTGACGCCTGGACAGTCTTCAACATACACTGAAGCTTTCTTT. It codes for CASSLTPGQSSTYTEAFF.

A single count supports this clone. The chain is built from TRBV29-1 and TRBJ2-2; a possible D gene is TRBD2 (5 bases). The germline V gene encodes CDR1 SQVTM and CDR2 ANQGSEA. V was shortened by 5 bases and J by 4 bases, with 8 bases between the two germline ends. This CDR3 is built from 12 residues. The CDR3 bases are TGCAGCGTTTCCGCGGGCACCGGGGAGCTGTTTTTT. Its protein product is CSVSAGTGELFF.

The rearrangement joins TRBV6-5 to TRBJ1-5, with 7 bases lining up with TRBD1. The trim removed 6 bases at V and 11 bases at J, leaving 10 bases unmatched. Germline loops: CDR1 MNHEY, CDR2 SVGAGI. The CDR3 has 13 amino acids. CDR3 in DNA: TGTGCCAGCAGGCCCGGACAGGACGAAGCCCAGCATTTT. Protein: CASRPGQDEAQHF.

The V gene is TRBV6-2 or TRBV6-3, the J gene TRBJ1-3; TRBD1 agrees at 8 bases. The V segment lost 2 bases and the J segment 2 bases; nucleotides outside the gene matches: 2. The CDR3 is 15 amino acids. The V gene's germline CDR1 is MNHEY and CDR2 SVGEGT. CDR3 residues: CASSYDRGTGNTIYF. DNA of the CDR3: TGTGCCAGCAGTTACGACAGGGGAACTGGAAACACCATATATTTT.

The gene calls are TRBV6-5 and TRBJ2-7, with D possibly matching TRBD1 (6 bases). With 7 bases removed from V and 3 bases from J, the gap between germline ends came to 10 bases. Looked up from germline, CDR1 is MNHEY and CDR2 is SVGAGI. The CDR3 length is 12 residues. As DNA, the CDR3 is TGTGCCAGCAAACAGGGTATCTACGAGCAGTACTTC. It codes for CASKQGIYEQYF.

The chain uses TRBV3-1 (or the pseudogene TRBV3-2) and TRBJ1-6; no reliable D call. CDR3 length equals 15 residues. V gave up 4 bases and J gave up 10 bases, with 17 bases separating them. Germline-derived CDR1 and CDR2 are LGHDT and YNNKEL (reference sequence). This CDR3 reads CASSRYQESKSPLHF. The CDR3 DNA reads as TGTGCCAGCAGCCGATATCAGGAAAGTAAGTCACCCCTCCACTTT.